What follows are 15 T cell receptor beta chains derived from one specimen sequenced in a study of T cell responses to AZD1222 COVID-19 vaccine. Assay: immunoSEQ multiplex PCR; the TCRdb copy retains only in-frame clones and omits some. In the table there are over 130,000 clones, roughly nine tenths of which are singletons. Here the sequenced sample was peripheral blood, taken 28 days after the second AZD1222 dose. The source of these receptors is an adult who received the AZD1222 COVID-19 vaccine.

CDR3 sequence: CATSRGDTEAFF. The CDR3 DNA reads as TGTGCCACTTCGCGGGGGGACACTGAAGCTTTCTTT. The V call is TRBV18, the J call TRBJ1-1, with D possibly being TRBD1 (5 bases). Per germline, CDR1 KGHSH and CDR2 LQKENI. The CDR3 has 12 residues. V lost 10 bases to trimming and J lost 3 bases, with 12 bases between them.

The chain has TRBV19 and TRBJ1-2, with D uncertain. Per the germline V gene, CDR1 is LNHDA and CDR2 is SQIVND (reference sequence). V dropped 4 bases and J dropped 4 bases, with 19 bases sitting between them. The length of the CDR3 is 16 residues. This chain's CDR3 is CASSRKPDPRGYGYTF. CDR3 coding DNA: TGTGCCAGTAGTAGAAAACCGGACCCGAGAGGCTATGGCTACACCTTC.

This clone came up once. The chain joins TRBV6-6 to TRBJ1-3; 9 positions agree with TRBD1. Germline loops: CDR1 MNHNY, CDR2 SVGAGI (reference sequence). The CDR3 loop spans 16 amino acids. V shed 5 bases, J shed 7 bases, and the junction held 12 bases outside the gene matches. Written as DNA, the CDR3 is TGTGCCAGCAGTCGCGGGGGACAGGGTCTATGGAACACCATATATTTT. Encoded protein: CASSRGGQGLWNTIYF.

The chain links TRBV12-3 or TRBV12-4 to TRBJ2-1; D uncertain. The ends were cut back, 5 bases at V and 9 bases at J, with 8 bases in the middle. The CDR3 is made up of 11 amino acids. CDR3 sequence: CASSNEREQFF. The CDR3 DNA is TGTGCCAGCAGTAATGAGCGTGAGCAGTTCTTC.

V usage is TRBV5-6 and J usage is TRBJ1-2; D might be TRBD1 (5 bases). CDR1 and CDR2 (germline): SGHDT, YYEEEE. CDR3 length: 12 residues. V was trimmed by 4 bases and J by 8 bases, leaving 12 bases between them. This CDR3 reads CASSPGVSGYTF. CDR3 DNA sequence: TGTGCCAGCAGCCCGGGGGTCTCCGGCTACACCTTC.

V usage is TRBV12-5 and J usage is TRBJ1-5, with D possibly being TRBD1 (5 bases). V dropped 1 base and J dropped 7 bases, with 20 bases sitting between them. Germline V gives CDR1 LGHNT, CDR2 FRNRAP. The length of the CDR3 is 17 residues. CDR3 nucleotides: TGTGCTAGTGGTTTGGGCTCCAGAGGGGTCCGGGGGCAGCCCCAGCATTTT. It specifies CASGLGSRGVRGQPQHF.

This chain uses TRBV6-5 with TRBJ1-5; TRBD1 is a possible D gene (5 bases). Trimming cost V 5 bases and J 5 bases, with 13 bases left between them. This CDR3 is built from 14 residues. The germline gives CDR1 MNHEY, CDR2 SVGAGI. The CDR3 DNA follows: TGTGCCAGCAGTACCTACGAGGGGTATCAGCCCCAGCATTTT. It translates to CASSTYEGYQPQHF.

This clone was counted once. This rearrangement joins TRBV5-1 to TRBJ1-2; possible D gene TRBD1, 6 bases. The CDR3 has 14 amino acids. Looked up from germline, CDR1 is SGHRS and CDR2 is YFSETQ. V lost 7 bases and J lost 7, with 20 bases in between. CDR3 loop: CASGPYRGPGGYTF. The CDR3 DNA reads TGCGCCAGCGGCCCATACCGGGGGCCAGGTGGCTACACCTTC.

The rearrangement links TRBV6-2 or TRBV6-3 to TRBJ2-1; the D gene is possibly TRBD1 (5 bases). Trimming shortened V by 0 bases and J by 2 bases, and 14 bases separated the two germline ends. CDR1 MNHEY and CDR2 SVGEGT come from the germline V gene. This CDR3 region has 17 residues. The CDR3 loop reads CASSYSGLLQAYNEQFF. The CDR3 nucleotides are TGTGCCAGCAGTTACTCGGGTCTTCTACAGGCCTACAATGAGCAGTTCTTC.

The V call is TRBV5-6, the J call TRBJ2-7; no clear D gene. V was cut by 0 bases and J by 6 bases, with 7 bases left in between. CDR1 is SGHDT, CDR2 YYEEEE, per germline. The CDR3 sequence is 12 residues long. Here the CDR3 reads CASSLGTTEQYV. CDR3 DNA sequence: TGTGCCAGCAGCTTGGGGACGACCGAGCAGTACGTC.

The chain joins TRBV6-1 to TRBJ1-4, with no clear D. The V gene lost 1 base and the J gene lost 4 bases, with 16 bases spanning the gap. CDR3 length: 17 amino acids. The germline gives CDR1 MNHNS, CDR2 SASEGT. The CDR3, as DNA: TGTGCCAGCAGTGAAGAGCACATTGTGGAAGTTAATGAAAAACTGTTTTTT. It translates to CASSEEHIVEVNEKLFF.

V and J are TRBV4-3 and TRBJ1-5; the D gene is possibly TRBD1 (5 bases). Trimming took 0 bases from V and 3 from J, leaving 15 bases between them. Per the germline V gene, CDR1 is LGHNA and CDR2 is YSLEER. CDR3 length equals 17 residues. CDR3 bases: TGCGCCAGCAGCCAAGATCACGGGGGGTTCGCCAATCAGCCCCAGCATTTT. Protein product: CASSQDHGGFANQPQHF.

The rearrangement uses TRBV7-9 and TRBJ2-1, with 7 bases that match TRBD2. Trimming cost V 2 bases and J 7 bases; bases outside gene matches: 8. Germline V gives CDR1 SEHNR, CDR2 FQNEAQ (reference sequence). The CDR3 consists of 15 residues. CDR3 residues: CASSLRTSNKNEQFF. CDR3 DNA: TGTGCCAGCAGCTTACGGACTAGTAATAAGAATGAGCAGTTCTTC.

V usage is TRBV4-2 and J usage is TRBJ1-2; tentatively, D is TRBD1 (6 bases). Per the germline V gene, CDR1 is LGHNA and CDR2 is YNFKEQ. This CDR3 is built from 16 residues. V lost 0 bases and J 4 bases, leaving 15 bases between the germline ends. The CDR3 loop is CASSQDGDTYFYGYTF. CDR3 DNA: TGTGCCAGCAGCCAAGACGGGGACACCTACTTCTATGGCTACACCTTC.

The V gene is TRBV19, the J gene TRBJ2-3, with 12 bases aligning to TRBD1. The CDR3 contains 15 residues. Germline lookup yields CDR1 LNHDA and CDR2 SQIVND (reference sequence). V lost 5 bases, J lost 4 bases, and 4 bases stayed unmatched. The CDR3 loop reads CASSAGTGGADTQYF. The CDR3 DNA reads as TGTGCCAGTAGTGCCGGGACAGGGGGCGCAGATACGCAGTATTTT.